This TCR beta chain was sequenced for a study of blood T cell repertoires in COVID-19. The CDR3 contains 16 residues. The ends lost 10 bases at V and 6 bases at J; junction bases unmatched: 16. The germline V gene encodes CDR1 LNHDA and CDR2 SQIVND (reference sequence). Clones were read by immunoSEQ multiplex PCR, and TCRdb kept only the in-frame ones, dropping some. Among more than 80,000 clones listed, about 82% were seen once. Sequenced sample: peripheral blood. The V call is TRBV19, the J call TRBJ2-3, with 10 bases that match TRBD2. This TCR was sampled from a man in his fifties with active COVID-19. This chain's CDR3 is CATRPPGLAGADTQYF. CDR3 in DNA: TGTGCCACTAGGCCGCCCGGCCTAGCGGGGGCCGATACGCAGTATTTT.